This TCR beta chain was captured in a study of T-cell memory formation after mild COVID-19. Germline V CDR1 and CDR2: SGHVS, FQNEAQ. The CDR3 loop spans 14 amino acids. V lost 1 base to trimming and J lost 5 bases, with 12 bases between them. This clonotype was counted only a few times. No antigen is known for it. Study-wide findings and caveats: Researchers found some responding clones in pre-infection memory, a sign that cross-reactive memory joined. Later expanders leaned CD4+, whereas clones that contracted between day 15 and 85 were balanced CD4/CD8.

It was 5'RACE with constant-segment primers that produced the TCR alpha and TCR beta cDNA libraries, which carried sample barcodes and UMIs. TCRdb called the 5' RACE reads again in MiXCR, with one record for every CDR3 protein. The table lists a few hundred thousand distinct CDR3 sequences, about 20% of them singletons. This receptor was identified in an adult woman who had mild COVID-19 (a few samples of this study predate the infection). Cell type and time point are not known. The sample comprised PBMCs or a T cell subset sorted from them (not recorded which). The chain combines TRBV7-8 with TRBJ2-7, with D perhaps TRBD1 or TRBD2 (6 bases each). CDR3 sequence: CASSLEGGNNEQYF. The CDR3 coding sequence is TGTGCCAGCAGCTTAGAGGGGGGCAACAACGAGCAGTACTTC. Using reference TRBV7-8 and TRBJ2-7 for the parts outside the CDR3, the full variable domain is GAGVSQSPRYKVAKRGQDVALRCDPISGHVSLFWYQQALGQGPEFLTYFQNEAQLDKSGLPSDRFFAERPEGSVSTLKIQRTQQEDSAVYLCASSLEGGNNEQYFGPGTRLTVT.